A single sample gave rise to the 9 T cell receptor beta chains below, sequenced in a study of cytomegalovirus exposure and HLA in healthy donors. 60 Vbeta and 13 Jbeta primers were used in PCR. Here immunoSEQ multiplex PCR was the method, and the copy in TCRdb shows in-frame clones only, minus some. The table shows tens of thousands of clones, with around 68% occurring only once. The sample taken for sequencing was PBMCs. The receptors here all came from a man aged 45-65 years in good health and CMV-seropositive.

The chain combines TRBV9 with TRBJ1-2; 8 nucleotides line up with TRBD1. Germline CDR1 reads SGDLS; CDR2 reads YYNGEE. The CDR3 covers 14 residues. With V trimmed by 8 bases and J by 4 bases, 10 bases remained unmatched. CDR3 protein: CASTQTGDGYGYTF. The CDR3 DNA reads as TGTGCCAGTACCCAGACAGGGGACGGCTATGGCTACACCTTC.

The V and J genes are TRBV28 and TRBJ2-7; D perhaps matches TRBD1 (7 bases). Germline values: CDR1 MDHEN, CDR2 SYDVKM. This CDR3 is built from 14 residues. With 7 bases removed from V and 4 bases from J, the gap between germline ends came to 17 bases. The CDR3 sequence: CASTTGGGAYEQYF. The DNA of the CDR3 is TGTGCCAGCACCACAGGAGGGGGCGCGTACGAGCAGTACTTC.

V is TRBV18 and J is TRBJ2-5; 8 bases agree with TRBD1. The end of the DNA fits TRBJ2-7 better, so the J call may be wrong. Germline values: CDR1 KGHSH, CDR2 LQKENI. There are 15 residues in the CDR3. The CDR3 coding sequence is TGTGCCAGCTCACCTAGGACAGGGTCACTGTACGAGCAGTACTTC. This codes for CASSPRTGSLYEQYF.

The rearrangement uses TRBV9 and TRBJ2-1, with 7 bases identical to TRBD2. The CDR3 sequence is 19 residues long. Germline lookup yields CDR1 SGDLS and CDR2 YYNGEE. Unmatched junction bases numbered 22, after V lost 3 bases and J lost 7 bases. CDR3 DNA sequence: TGTGCCAGCAGCGAAAGACTAGCTTGGAGTGGTTTCGGTACAAATGAGCAGTTCTTC. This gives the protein CASSERLAWSGFGTNEQFF.

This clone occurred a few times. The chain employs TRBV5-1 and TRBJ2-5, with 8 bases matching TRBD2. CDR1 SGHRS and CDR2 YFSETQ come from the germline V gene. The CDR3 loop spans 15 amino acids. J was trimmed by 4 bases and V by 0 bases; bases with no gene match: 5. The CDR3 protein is CASSLEPGGGETQYF. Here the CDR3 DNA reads TGCGCCAGCAGCTTGGAACCGGGGGGGGGAGAGACCCAGTACTTC. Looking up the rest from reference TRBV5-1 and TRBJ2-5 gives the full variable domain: KAGVTQTPRYLIKTRGQQVTLSCSPISGHRSVSWYQQTPGQGLQFLFEYFSETQRNKGNFPGRFSGRQFSNSRSEMNVSTLELGDSALYLCASSLEPGGGETQYFGPGTRLLVL.

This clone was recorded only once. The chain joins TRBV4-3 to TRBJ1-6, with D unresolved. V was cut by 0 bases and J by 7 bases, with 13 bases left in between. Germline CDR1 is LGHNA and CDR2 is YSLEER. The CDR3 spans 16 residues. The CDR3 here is CASSQDPGLGNSPLHF. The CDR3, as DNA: TGCGCCAGCAGCCAAGATCCGGGGTTGGGGAATTCACCCCTCCACTTT.

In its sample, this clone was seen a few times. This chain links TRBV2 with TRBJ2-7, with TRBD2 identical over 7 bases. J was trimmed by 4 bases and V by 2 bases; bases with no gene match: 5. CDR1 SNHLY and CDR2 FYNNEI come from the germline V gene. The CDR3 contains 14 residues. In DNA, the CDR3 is TGTGCCAGCAGTGAAACTGGGAGGGGTTACGAGCAGTACTTC. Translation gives CASSETGRGYEQYF.

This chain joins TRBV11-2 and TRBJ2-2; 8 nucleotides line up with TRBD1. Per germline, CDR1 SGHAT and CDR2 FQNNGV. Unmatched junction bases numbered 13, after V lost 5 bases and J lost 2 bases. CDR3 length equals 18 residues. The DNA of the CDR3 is TGTGCCAGCAGCAACGCCAGCAGGGGGCAACACAACACCGGGGAGCTGTTTTTT. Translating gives CASSNASRGQHNTGELFF.

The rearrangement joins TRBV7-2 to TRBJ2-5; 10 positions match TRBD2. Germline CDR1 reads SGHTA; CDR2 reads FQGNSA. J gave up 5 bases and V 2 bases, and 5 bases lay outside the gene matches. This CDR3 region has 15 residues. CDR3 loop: CASSLFLAGVETQYF. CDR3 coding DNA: TGTGCCAGCAGCTTATTCCTAGCGGGGGTGGAGACCCAGTACTTC.